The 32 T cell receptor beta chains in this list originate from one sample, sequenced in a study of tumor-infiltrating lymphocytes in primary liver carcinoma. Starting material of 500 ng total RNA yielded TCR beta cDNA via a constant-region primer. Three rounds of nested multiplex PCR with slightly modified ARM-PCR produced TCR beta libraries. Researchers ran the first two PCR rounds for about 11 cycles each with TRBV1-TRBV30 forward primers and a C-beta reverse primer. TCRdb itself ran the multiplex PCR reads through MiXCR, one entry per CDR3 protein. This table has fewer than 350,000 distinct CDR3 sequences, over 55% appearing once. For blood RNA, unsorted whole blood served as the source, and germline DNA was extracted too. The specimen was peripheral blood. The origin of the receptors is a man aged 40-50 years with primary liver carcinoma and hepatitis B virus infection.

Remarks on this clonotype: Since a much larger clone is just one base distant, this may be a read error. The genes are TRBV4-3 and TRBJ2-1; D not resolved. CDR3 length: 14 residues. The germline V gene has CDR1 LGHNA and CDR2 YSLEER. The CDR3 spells CSSSQVSSYNEQFF. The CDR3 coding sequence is TGCTCCAGCAGCCAGGTCAGCTCCTACAATGAGCAGTTCTTC.

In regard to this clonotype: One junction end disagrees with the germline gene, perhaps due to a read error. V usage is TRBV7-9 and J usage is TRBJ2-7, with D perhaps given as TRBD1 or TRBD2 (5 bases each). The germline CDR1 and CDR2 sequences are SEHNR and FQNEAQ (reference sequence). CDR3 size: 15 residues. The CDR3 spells CASSQTGTVPYEQYF. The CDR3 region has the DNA TGTGCCAGCAGCCAGACCGGGACGGTTCCCTACGAGCAGTATTTC.

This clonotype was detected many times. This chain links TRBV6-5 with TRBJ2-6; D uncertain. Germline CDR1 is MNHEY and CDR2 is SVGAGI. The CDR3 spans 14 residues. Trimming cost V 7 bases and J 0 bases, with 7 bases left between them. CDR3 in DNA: TGTGCCAGCACACGCGGCTCTGGGGCCAACGTCCTGACTTTC. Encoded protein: CASTRGSGANVLTF.

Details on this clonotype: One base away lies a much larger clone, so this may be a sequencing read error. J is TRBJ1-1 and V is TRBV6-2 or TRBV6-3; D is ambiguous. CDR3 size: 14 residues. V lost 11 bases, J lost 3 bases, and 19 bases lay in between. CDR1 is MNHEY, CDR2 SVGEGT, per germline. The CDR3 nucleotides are TGTGCCGCAGAGAGCGAGCGATCGGACACTGAAGCTTTCTTT. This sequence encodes CAAESERSDTEAFF.

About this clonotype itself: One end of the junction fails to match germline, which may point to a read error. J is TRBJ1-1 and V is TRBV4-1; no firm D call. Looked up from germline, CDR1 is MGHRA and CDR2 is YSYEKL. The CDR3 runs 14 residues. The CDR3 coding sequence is TGCGCCAGCAGCCTACCTAGGGTGGGCACTGAAGCTTCCTTT. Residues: CASSLPRVGTEASF.

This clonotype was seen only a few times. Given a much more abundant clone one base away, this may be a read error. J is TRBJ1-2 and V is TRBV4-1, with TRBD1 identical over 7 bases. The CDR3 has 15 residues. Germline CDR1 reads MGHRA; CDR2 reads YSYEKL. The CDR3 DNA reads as TGCGTCAGCAGCCAAGTTGTAGGGGGCGACTATGGCTACACCTTC. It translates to CVSSQVVGGDYGYTF.

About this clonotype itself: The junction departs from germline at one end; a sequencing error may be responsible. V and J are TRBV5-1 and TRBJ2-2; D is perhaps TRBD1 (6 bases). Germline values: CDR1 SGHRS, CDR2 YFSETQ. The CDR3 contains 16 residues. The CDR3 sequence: CASSLVGTRVTEELFF. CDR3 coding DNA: TGCGCCAGCAGCTTGGTCGGGACAAGGGTCACCGAGGAGCTGTTTTTT. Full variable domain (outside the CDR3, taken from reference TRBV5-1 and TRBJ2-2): KAGVTQTPRYLIKTRGQQVTLSCSPISGHRSVSWYQQTPGQGLQFLFEYFSETQRNKGNFPGRFSGRQFSNSRSEMNVSTLELGDSALYLCASSLVGTRVTEELFFGEGSRLTVL.

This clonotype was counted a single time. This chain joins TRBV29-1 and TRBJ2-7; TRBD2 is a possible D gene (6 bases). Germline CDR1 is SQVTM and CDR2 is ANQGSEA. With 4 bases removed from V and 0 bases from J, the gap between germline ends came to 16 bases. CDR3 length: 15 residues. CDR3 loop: CSVVTWEVYSYEQYF. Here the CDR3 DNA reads TGCAGCGTTGTTACGTGGGAGGTCTACTCCTACGAGCAGTACTTC.

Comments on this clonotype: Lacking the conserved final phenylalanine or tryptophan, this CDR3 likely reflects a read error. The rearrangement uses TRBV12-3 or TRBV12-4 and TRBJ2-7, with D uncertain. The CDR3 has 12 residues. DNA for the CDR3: TGTGACAGCAGTTTATGGGGTGGAGAGCAGTACCTC. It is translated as CDSSLWGGEQYL.

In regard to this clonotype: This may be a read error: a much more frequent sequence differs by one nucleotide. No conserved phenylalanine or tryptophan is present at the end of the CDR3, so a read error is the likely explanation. The CDR3 nucleotides read TGCGCCAGCAGCGGGGAAGGACCCTTCGATGAGCAGTTCTCC. Its protein product is CASSGEGPFDEQFS. The J gene is TRBJ2-1, the V gene TRBV4-3, with unresolved D. Germline V lookup: CDR1 LGHNA, CDR2 YSLEER. V was clipped by 5 bases and J by 8 bases, with 16 bases between them. The CDR3 loop spans 14 amino acids.

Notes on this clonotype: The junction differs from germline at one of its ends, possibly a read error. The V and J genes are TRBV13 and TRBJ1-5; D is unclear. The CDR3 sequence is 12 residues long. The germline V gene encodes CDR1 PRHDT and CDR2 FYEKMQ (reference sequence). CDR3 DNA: TGTGCCAGCAGCTTCTTCAATCAGCGCCAGCATTTT. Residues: CASSFFNQRQHF. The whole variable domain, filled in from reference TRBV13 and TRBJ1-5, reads AAGVIQSPRHLIKEKRETATLKCYPIPRHDTVYWYQQGPGQDPQFLISFYEKMQSDKGSIPDRFSAQQFSDYHSELNMSSLELGDSALYFCASSFFNQRQHFGDGTRLSIL.

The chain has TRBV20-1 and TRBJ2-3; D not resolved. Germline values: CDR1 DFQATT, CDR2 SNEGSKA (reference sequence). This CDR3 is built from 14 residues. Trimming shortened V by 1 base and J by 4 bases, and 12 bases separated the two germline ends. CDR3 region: CSARGLGNADTQYF. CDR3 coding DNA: TGCAGTGCTAGAGGCCTAGGTAATGCAGATACGCAGTATTTT.

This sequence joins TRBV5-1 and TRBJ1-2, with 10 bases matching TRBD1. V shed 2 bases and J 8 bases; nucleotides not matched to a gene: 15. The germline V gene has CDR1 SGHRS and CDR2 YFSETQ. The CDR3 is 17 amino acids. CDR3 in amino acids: CASSLNSLAGTGDGYTF. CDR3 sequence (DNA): TGCGCCAGCAGCTTAAACTCACTAGCCGGGACAGGGGACGGCTACACCTTC. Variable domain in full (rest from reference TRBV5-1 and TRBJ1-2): KAGVTQTPRYLIKTRGQQVTLSCSPISGHRSVSWYQQTPGQGLQFLFEYFSETQRNKGNFPGRFSGRQFSNSRSEMNVSTLELGDSALYLCASSLNSLAGTGDGYTFGSGTRLTVV.

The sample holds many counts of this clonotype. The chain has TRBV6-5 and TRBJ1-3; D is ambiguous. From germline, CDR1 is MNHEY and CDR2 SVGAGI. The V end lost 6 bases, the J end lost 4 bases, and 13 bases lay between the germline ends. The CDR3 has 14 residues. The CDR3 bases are TGTGCCAGCAGCGCCGGGAGGTTGGGAAACACCATATATTTT. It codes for CASSAGRLGNTIYF.

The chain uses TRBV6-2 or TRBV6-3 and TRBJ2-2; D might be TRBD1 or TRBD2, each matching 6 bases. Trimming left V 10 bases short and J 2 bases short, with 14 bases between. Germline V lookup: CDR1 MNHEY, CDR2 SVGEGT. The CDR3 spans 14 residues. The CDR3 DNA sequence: TGTGCCACCAAACAGGGAGGAAACACCGGGGAGCTGTTTTTT. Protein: CATKQGGNTGELFF.

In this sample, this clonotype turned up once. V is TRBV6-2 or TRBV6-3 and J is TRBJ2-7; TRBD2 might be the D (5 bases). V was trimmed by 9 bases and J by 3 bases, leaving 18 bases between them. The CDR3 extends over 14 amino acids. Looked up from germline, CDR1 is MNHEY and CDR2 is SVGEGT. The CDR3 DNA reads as TGTGCCAGTACCTACCACGTAGGGAGCTACGAGCAGTACTTC. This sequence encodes CASTYHVGSYEQYF.

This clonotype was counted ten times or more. The CDR3, as DNA: TGTGCCAGCAGTTACTCGAATTTTGGCAGAAAGGAAAAACTGTTTTTT. It yields the protein CASSYSNFGRKEKLFF. The V and J genes are TRBV6-5 and TRBJ1-4; D is ambiguous. The V end was cut by 0 bases, the J end by 8 bases, with 16 bases between. The CDR3 is 16 residues long. Germline loops: CDR1 MNHEY, CDR2 SVGAGI.

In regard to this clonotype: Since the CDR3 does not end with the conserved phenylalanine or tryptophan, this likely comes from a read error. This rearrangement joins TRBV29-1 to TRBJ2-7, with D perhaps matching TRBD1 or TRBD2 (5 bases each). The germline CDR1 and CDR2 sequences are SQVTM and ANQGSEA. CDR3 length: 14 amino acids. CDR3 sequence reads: CSLERGAPTYEQYL. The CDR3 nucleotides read TGCAGCCTTGAGAGAGGGGCCCCTACTTACGAGCAGTACCTC.

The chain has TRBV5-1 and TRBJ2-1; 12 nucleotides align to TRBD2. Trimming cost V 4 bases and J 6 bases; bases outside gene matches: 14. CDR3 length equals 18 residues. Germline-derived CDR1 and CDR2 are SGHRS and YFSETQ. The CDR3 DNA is TGCGCCAGCAGCGGGGGACTAGCGGGCTCGACTCTTTGCAATGAGCAGTTCTTC. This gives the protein CASSGGLAGSTLCNEQFF.

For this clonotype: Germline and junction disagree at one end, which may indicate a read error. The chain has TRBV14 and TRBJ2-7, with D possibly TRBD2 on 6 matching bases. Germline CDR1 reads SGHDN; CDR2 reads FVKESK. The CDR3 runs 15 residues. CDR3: CTSSPNSGQFYEQYF. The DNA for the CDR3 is TGTACCAGCAGCCCGAATAGCGGACAATTCTACGAGCAGTACTTC.

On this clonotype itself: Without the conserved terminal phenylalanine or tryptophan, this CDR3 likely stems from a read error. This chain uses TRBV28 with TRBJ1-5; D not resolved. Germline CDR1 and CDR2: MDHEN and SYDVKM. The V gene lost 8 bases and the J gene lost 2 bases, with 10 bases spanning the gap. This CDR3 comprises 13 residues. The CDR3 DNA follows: TGTGCCAGCGTCCCCGGGGGCAATCAGCCCCAGCATTAT. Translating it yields CASVPGGNQPQHY.

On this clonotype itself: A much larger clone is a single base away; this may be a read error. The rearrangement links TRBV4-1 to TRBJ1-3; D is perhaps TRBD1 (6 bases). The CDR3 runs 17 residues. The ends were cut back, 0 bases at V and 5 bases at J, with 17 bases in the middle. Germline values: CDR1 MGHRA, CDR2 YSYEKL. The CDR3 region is CASSQDPGEGVRNTIYF. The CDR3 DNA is TGCGCCAGCAGCCAAGACCCTGGTGAGGGGGTTCGAAACACCATATATTTT.

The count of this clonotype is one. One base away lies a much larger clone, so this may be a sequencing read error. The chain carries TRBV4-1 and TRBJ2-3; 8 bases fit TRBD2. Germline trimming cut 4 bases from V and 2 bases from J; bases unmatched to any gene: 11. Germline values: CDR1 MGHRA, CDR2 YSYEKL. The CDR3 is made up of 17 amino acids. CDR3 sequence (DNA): TGCGCCAGCAGCCTCACAAGCTCAGCGGGGGACACAGATACGCAGTATTTT. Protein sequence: CASSLTSSAGDTDTQYF.

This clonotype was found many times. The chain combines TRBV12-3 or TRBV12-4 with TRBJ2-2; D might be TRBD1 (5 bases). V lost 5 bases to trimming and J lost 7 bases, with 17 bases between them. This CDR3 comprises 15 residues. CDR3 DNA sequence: TGTGCCAGCAGTCCCCCTGCAGGGTTAGTCGGGGAGCTGTTTTTT. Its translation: CASSPPAGLVGELFF.

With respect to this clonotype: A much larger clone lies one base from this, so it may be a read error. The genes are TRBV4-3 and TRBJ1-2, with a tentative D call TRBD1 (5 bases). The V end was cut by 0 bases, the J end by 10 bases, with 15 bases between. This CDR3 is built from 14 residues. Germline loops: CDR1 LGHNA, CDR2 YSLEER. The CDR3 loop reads CASSQDTGVHDYTF. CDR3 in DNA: TGCGCCAGCAGCCAAGATACGGGGGTACACGACTACACCTTC.

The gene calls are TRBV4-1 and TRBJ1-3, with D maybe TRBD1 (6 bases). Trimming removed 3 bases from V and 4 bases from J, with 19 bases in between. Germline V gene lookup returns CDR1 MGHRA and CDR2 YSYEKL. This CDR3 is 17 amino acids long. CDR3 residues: CASSQGAGLITGNTIYF. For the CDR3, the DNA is TGCGCCAGCAGCCAGGGGGCAGGTCTTATAACCGGAAACACCATATATTTT.

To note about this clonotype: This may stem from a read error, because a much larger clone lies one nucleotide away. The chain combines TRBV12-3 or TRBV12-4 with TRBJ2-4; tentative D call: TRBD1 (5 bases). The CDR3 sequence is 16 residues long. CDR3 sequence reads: CASTPDSLLAKNIQCF. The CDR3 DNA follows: TGTGCCAGCACACCCGACAGTCTATTAGCCAAAAACATTCAGTGCTTC.

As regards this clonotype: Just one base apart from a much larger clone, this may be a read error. The CDR3 protein is CSVDGAYEKYF. The CDR3 nucleotides are TGCAGCGTTGACGGGGCCTACGAGAAGTACTTC. The V gene is TRBV29-1, the J gene TRBJ2-7, with D possibly being TRBD1 or TRBD2 (5 bases each). In germline, CDR1 is SQVTM, CDR2 ANQGSEA. This CDR3 contains 11 residues.

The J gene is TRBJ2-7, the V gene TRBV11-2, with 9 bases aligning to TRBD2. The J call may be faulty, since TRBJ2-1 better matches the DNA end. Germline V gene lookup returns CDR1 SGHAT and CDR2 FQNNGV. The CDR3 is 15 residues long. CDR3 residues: CASNSSGKAYNEQFF. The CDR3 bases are TGTGCCAGCAACTCTAGCGGGAAGGCATACAATGAGCAGTTCTTC.

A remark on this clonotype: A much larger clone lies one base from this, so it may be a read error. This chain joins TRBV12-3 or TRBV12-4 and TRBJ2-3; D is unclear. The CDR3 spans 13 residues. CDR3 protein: CVSKPRNTDTQYF. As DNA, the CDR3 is TGTGTCAGCAAGCCGCGGAACACAGATACGCAGTATTTT.

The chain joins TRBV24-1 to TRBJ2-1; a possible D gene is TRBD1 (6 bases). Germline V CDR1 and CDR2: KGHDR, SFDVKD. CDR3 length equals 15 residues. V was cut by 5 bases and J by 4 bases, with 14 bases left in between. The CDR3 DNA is TGTGCCACCAGTGCCATGGGGGCGAATTACAATGAGCAGTTCTTC. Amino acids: CATSAMGANYNEQFF.

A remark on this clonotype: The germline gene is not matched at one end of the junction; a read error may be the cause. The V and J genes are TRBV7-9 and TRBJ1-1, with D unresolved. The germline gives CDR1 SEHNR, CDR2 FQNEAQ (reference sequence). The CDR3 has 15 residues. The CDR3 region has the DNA TGTGACAGCAGCTTAGTTATACGGGTTACCGGAGAAGCTTTCTTT. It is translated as CDSSLVIRVTGEAFF.